Following are 21 T cell receptor beta chains from one sample sequenced in a study of T cells after posttransplantation cyclophosphamide. Control samples came 1 year after myeloablative marrow transplants with methotrexate plus calcineurin inhibitor. The repertoire was sequenced with immunoSEQ multiplex PCR; TCRdb's copy has only in-frame clones and lacks some. This sample has around 16,000 clones, with approximately 81% found just once. This specimen consisted of PBMCs, obtained roughly 350 days after allogeneic stem cell transplant with calcineurin inhibitor and methotrexate. All receptors derive from a male patient in his late teens or twenties who received an allogeneic stem cell transplant from a related donor, was CMV-positive, and had no GVHD. Part of the T cell pool may stem from the graft donor.

This clone appeared once. The rearrangement uses TRBV5-1 and TRBJ2-2; perhaps TRBD1 as D (6 bases). With 5 bases removed from V and 2 bases from J, the gap between germline ends came to 13 bases. Germline V CDR1 and CDR2: SGHRS, YFSETQ. This CDR3 contains 15 residues. In nucleotides, the CDR3 is TGCGCCAGCAGACCCGGGACAAGTAACACCGGGGAGCTGTTTTTT. It codes for CASRPGTSNTGELFF. The variable domain in full, completed from reference TRBV5-1 and TRBJ2-2, reads KAGVTQTPRYLIKTRGQQVTLSCSPISGHRSVSWYQQTPGQGLQFLFEYFSETQRNKGNFPGRFSGRQFSNSRSEMNVSTLELGDSALYLCASRPGTSNTGELFFGEGSRLTVL.

This chain joins TRBV6-6 and TRBJ2-7, with a possible D match to TRBD2 (6 bases). CDR3 length: 15 amino acids. V gave up 6 bases and J gave up 7 bases, with 22 bases separating them. The germline gives CDR1 MNHNY, CDR2 SVGAGI (reference sequence). The CDR3 spells CASRTPGLTRGEQYF. As DNA, the CDR3 is TGTGCCAGCAGGACACCGGGACTCACTCGGGGTGAGCAGTACTTC.

A single count supports this clone. The V and J genes are TRBV5-1 and TRBJ2-5; possibly TRBD1 for D (5 bases). The DNA end favors TRBJ2-7, so the J call may be wrong. CDR3 length: 13 amino acids. Germline-derived CDR1 and CDR2 are SGHRS and YFSETQ. For the CDR3, the DNA is TGCGCCAGCAGCTTGGAGGGGCGGTACGAGCAGTACTTC. This codes for CASSLEGRYEQYF.

The V call is TRBV2, the J call TRBJ2-7, with TRBD2 matching over 9 bases. Germline CDR1 and CDR2: SNHLY and FYNNEI. CDR3 length: 15 residues. J gave up 3 bases and V 2 bases, and 5 bases lay outside the gene matches. The CDR3 DNA follows: TGTGCCAGCAGTGAACGGCTAGCGGGATTCTACGAGCAGTACTTC. It is translated as CASSERLAGFYEQYF.

The chain uses TRBV4-2 and TRBJ2-1; D might be TRBD2 (6 bases). V was clipped by 0 bases and J by 9 bases, with 12 bases between them. Germline CDR1 LGHNA, CDR2 YNFKEQ. The CDR3 consists of 14 residues. The CDR3: CASSQESDGGEQFF. The CDR3 DNA reads as TGTGCCAGCAGCCAAGAAAGCGACGGGGGTGAGCAGTTCTTC.

The V call is TRBV5-1, the J call TRBJ2-1; a weak D match, TRBD2 (5 bases). This CDR3 has 17 amino acids. Germline loops: CDR1 SGHRS, CDR2 YFSETQ. Trimming took 0 bases from V and 6 from J, leaving 19 bases between them. CDR3 protein: CASSLEVSAGAFNEQFF. The CDR3 DNA reads TGCGCCAGCAGCTTGGAGGTGTCTGCGGGCGCATTCAATGAGCAGTTCTTC.

The CDR3 spells CAIETGTAGKEQYF. DNA for the CDR3: TGTGCCATCGAAACTGGGACCGCGGGAAAGGAGCAGTACTTC. The chain links TRBV7-9 to TRBJ2-7; a weak D match, TRBD2 (6 bases). This CDR3 is 14 amino acids long. CDR1 and CDR2 (germline): SEHNR, FQNEAQ (reference sequence). The ends were cut back, 10 bases at V and 7 bases at J, with 23 bases in the middle.

The rearrangement joins TRBV28 to TRBJ2-7; tentatively, D is TRBD2 (5 bases). V lost 1 base and J 2 bases, leaving 18 bases between the germline ends. CDR1 is MDHEN and CDR2 is SYDVKM in the germline V gene. There are 17 residues in the CDR3. CDR3 loop: CASSLFKRVGKPYEQYF. The CDR3 DNA is TGTGCCAGCAGTTTATTTAAGAGGGTGGGAAAACCCTACGAGCAGTACTTC.

The rearrangement joins TRBV2 to TRBJ2-4, with 8 bases identical to TRBD2. This CDR3 contains 17 residues. J gave up 3 bases and V 4 bases, and 11 bases lay outside the gene matches. The germline gives CDR1 SNHLY, CDR2 FYNNEI. CDR3: CASSGPGLDRGKNIQYF. The CDR3 DNA follows: TGTGCCAGCAGTGGCCCGGGACTAGATCGAGGCAAAAACATTCAGTACTTC.

The chain links TRBV6-1 to TRBJ1-1, with a weak D call TRBD1 (6 bases). There are 13 residues in the CDR3. Germline V gene data show CDR1 as MNHNS and CDR2 as SASEGT. Trimming shortened V by 7 bases and J by 5 bases, and 14 bases separated the two germline ends. This chain's CDR3 is CASKTGQRTEAFF. CDR3 nucleotides: TGTGCCAGCAAAACCGGACAGAGAACTGAAGCTTTCTTT.

The rearrangement joins TRBV28 to TRBJ1-4, with D maybe TRBD1 (5 bases). Trimming cost V 6 bases and J 7 bases, with 15 bases left between them. CDR3 length equals 14 residues. CDR1 MDHEN and CDR2 SYDVKM come from the germline V gene. This CDR3 is CASSGEGLVEKLFF. In DNA form, the CDR3 reads TGTGCCAGCAGCGGGGAGGGGTTGGTTGAAAAACTGTTTTTT.

This clone was observed a few times. The chain combines TRBV4-2 with TRBJ2-1; TRBD2 might be the D (5 bases). The CDR3 consists of 17 residues. Deletions cut 0 bases from V and 4 bases from J, with 16 bases between. Germline V lookup: CDR1 LGHNA, CDR2 YNFKEQ. CDR3 bases: TGTGCCAGCAGCCAAGATGCTACGGGGATCATTTACAATGAGCAGTTCTTC. It translates to CASSQDATGIIYNEQFF.

The chain uses TRBV4-2 and TRBJ2-2, with 7 bases aligning to TRBD2. The germline gives CDR1 LGHNA, CDR2 YNFKEQ. The J segment lost 4 bases and the V segment lost 3 bases, leaving 8 bases of the junction unmatched. The CDR3 is 16 residues long. CDR3 sequence: CASSHVRELLTGELFF. The DNA of the CDR3 is TGTGCCAGCAGCCATGTGCGGGAGCTTCTCACCGGGGAGCTGTTTTTT.

The chain couples TRBV9 to TRBJ2-1; no definite D call. This CDR3 is built from 11 residues. V was pared by 4 bases and J by 9 bases, with 8 bases between. In germline, CDR1 is SGDLS, CDR2 YYNGEE. CDR3 sequence reads: CASSPHSEQFF. The CDR3 DNA reads TGTGCCAGCAGCCCCCACAGTGAGCAGTTCTTC.

The V and J genes are TRBV19 and TRBJ1-5; possibly TRBD1 for D (6 bases). Germline V gene data show CDR1 as LNHDA and CDR2 as SQIVND (reference sequence). The CDR3 covers 13 residues. With 8 bases removed from V and 2 bases from J, the gap between germline ends came to 10 bases. The CDR3 protein is CASSDSRNQPQHF. For the CDR3, the DNA is TGTGCCAGTTCGGACAGTCGCAATCAGCCCCAGCATTTT. The full variable domain, completed using reference TRBV19 and TRBJ1-5, is DGGITQSPKYLFRKEGQNVTLSCEQNLNHDAMYWYRQDPGQGLRLIYYSQIVNDFQKGDIAEGYSVSREKKESFPLTVTSAQKNPTAFYLCASSDSRNQPQHFGDGTRLSIL.

This clone has a single count. V is TRBV13 and J is TRBJ2-5; 13 positions match TRBD2. Losses at the gene ends were 0 bases for V and 11 bases for J; bases not matched to a gene: 12. The CDR3 contains 17 residues. Germline-derived CDR1 and CDR2 are PRHDT and FYEKMQ (reference sequence). The DNA of the CDR3 is TGTGCCAGCAGCTTAGGCCTAGGACTAGCGGGAGCTCGGGAGCAGTACTTC. Residues: CASSLGLGLAGAREQYF.

This clone was seen more than once but under ten times. The chain combines TRBV2 with TRBJ1-3, with TRBD1 as a possible D gene (5 bases). The ends were cut back, 3 bases at V and 0 bases at J, with 6 bases in the middle. CDR1 and CDR2 from the germline V gene are SNHLY and FYNNEI. The CDR3 has 14 amino acids. The CDR3 DNA reads as TGTGCCAGCAGTGAGACAGCCTCTGGAAACACCATATATTTT. Its translation: CASSETASGNTIYF.

Here the CDR3 reads CASSYGQSSGNTIYF. The CDR3 coding sequence is TGTGCCAGCAGTTACGGGCAGAGCTCTGGAAACACCATATATTTT. The chain couples TRBV6-5 to TRBJ1-3; D uncertain. CDR1 and CDR2 (germline): MNHEY, SVGAGI. CDR3 length: 15 amino acids. The V and J ends lost 2 bases and 0 bases respectively, with 8 bases between them.

Only a few counts were recorded for this clone. This chain uses TRBV19 with TRBJ1-5, with D unresolved. Germline V gives CDR1 LNHDA, CDR2 SQIVND (reference sequence). Trimming took off 2 bases at V and 0 bases at J, with 11 bases between the two ends. This CDR3 has 16 amino acids. This CDR3 reads CASSIRGEGSNQPQHF. The CDR3 bases are TGTGCCAGTAGTATACGTGGGGAGGGTAGCAATCAGCCCCAGCATTTT.

V and J are TRBV4-1 and TRBJ1-2; D unclear. V was pared by 0 bases and J by 2 bases, with 10 bases between. Germline lookup yields CDR1 MGHRA and CDR2 YSYEKL. This CDR3 region has 15 residues. The CDR3 sequence is CASSQEESGNYGYTF. The CDR3 coding sequence is TGCGCCAGCAGCCAAGAGGAGAGCGGGAACTATGGCTACACCTTC.

The J gene is TRBJ2-2, the V gene TRBV5-4; a possible D gene is TRBD2 (6 bases). The CDR3 spans 16 residues. The V end was cut by 4 bases, the J end by 4 bases, with 17 bases between. Germline CDR1 SGHNT, CDR2 YYREEE (reference sequence). The CDR3 DNA reads TGTGCCAGCAGCCTGGCCCCGGGAGCCCCCACCGGGGAGCTGTTTTTT. Its protein product is CASSLAPGAPTGELFF. Full variable domain (missing parts from reference TRBV5-4 and TRBJ2-2): ETGVTQSPTHLIKTRGQQVTLRCSSQSGHNTVSWYQQALGQGPQFIFQYYREEENGRGNFPPRFSGLQFPNYSSELNVNALELDDSALYLCASSLAPGAPTGELFFGEGSRLTVL.